One and the same sample provided the 20 T cell receptor beta chains below, sequenced in a study of beta chain features in type 1 diabetes. Study results and limitations: Among all four CD4+ subsets, Type 1 diabetes patients had TCRB CDR3s that were moderately but significantly shorter.

Since all of the isolated RNA was reverse transcribed, expressed TCRB transcripts were what got sequenced. Only in-frame clones appear in the TCRdb table, and some are missing; sequencing was by immunoSEQ multiplex PCR. The sample has almost 350,000 clones; about a tenth are singletons. Antigen specificity for these receptors is unknown. Source material: central memory CD4+ T cells from blood. These receptors were obtained from a man aged 25 to 40 with type 1 diabetes.

The chain joins TRBV25-1 to TRBJ1-4; D is unresolved. V was trimmed by 3 bases and J by 7 bases, leaving 12 bases between them. CDR1 and CDR2 (germline): MGHDK, SYGVNS. CDR3 length equals 14 residues. The CDR3 coding sequence is TGTGCCAGCAGTGAGTTGGGAGGTGGTGAAAAACTGTTTTTT. It yields the protein CASSELGGGEKLFF.

The genes are TRBV6-6 and TRBJ1-2, with D uncertain. The CDR3 is made up of 12 amino acids. V was clipped by 6 bases and J by 4 bases, with 9 bases between them. Per the germline V gene, CDR1 is MNHNY and CDR2 is SVGAGI (reference sequence). This CDR3 is CASSGSIYGYTF. The DNA for the CDR3 is TGTGCCAGCAGCGGATCGATCTATGGCTACACCTTC.

This clone was recorded a few times. This rearrangement joins TRBV6-5 to TRBJ1-1; weak D call: TRBD1 (6 bases). The CDR3 has 16 amino acids. Per germline, CDR1 MNHEY and CDR2 SVGAGI. With 1 base removed from V and 0 bases from J, the gap between germline ends came to 12 bases. The CDR3 spells CASSYLSGTMNTEAFF. CDR3 nucleotide sequence: TGTGCCAGCAGTTACTTGTCCGGGACAATGAACACTGAAGCTTTCTTT.

V gene TRBV14 combines with J gene TRBJ1-3; D might be TRBD1 (5 bases). The V end lost 4 bases, the J end lost 3 bases, and 7 bases lay between the germline ends. The germline V gene encodes CDR1 SGHDN and CDR2 FVKESK. The CDR3 length is 13 residues. The CDR3 region is CASSPRVGNTIYF. CDR3 DNA sequence: TGTGCCAGCAGCCCCAGGGTTGGAAACACCATATATTTT.

This clone was counted a few times. V usage is TRBV5-4 and J usage is TRBJ1-2; 9 bases fit TRBD1. Losses at the gene ends were 0 bases for V and 7 bases for J; bases not matched to a gene: 7. The CDR3 runs 15 residues. The V gene's germline CDR1 is SGHNT and CDR2 YYREEE (reference sequence). The CDR3 DNA reads TGTGCCAGCAGCTTGGAAGACAGGGGGGCCTCTGGCTACACCTTC. Translated: CASSLEDRGASGYTF.

The chain links TRBV7-2 to TRBJ2-6; 8 bases agree with TRBD2. CDR1 is SGHTA, CDR2 FQGNSA, per germline. The V segment lost 8 bases and the J segment 0 bases; nucleotides outside the gene matches: 9. The CDR3 totals 17 residues. CDR3 sequence reads: CASVLRGGSSGANVLTF. The CDR3, as DNA: TGTGCCAGCGTCCTCCGGGGGGGTAGCTCTGGGGCCAACGTCCTGACTTTC.

This chain links TRBV19 with TRBJ2-7, with D hard to call. Per the germline V gene, CDR1 is LNHDA and CDR2 is SQIVND (reference sequence). Trimming removed 5 bases from V and 2 bases from J, with 16 bases in between. The CDR3 covers 15 residues. This CDR3 reads CASSYAVGTTYEQYF. In nucleotides, the CDR3 is TGTGCCAGTAGTTATGCTGTCGGAACTACCTACGAGCAGTACTTC.

CDR3 sequence: CASSSIRDYEQYF. DNA for the CDR3: TGTGCCAGCAGCTCTATCCGGGACTACGAGCAGTACTTC. The rearrangement joins TRBV7-2 to TRBJ2-7, with a weak D call TRBD2 (5 bases). V shed 4 bases and J shed 3 bases, with 10 bases lying between them. The V gene's germline CDR1 is SGHTA and CDR2 FQGNSA. The CDR3 has 13 amino acids.

The chain couples TRBV4-3 to TRBJ1-1; maybe TRBD1 (6 bases). CDR1 and CDR2 from the germline V gene are LGHNA and YSLEER. This CDR3 has 16 residues. The V end lost 0 bases, the J end lost 3 bases, and 14 bases lay between the germline ends. The CDR3 sequence: CASSQDTGGRDTEAFF. Written as DNA, the CDR3 is TGCGCCAGCAGCCAAGATACCGGGGGGCGAGACACTGAAGCTTTCTTT.

This clone has only a few counts. One end of the junction does not line up with germline, which may come from a read error. The chain joins TRBV7-7 to TRBJ2-3; a weak D match, TRBD2 (5 bases). The CDR3 totals 14 residues. CDR1 and CDR2 (germline): SSHAT, FNYEAQ (reference sequence). The chain's CDR3 is CASSFGLSTDTQYF. DNA for the CDR3: TGTGCTAGCAGCTTCGGACTGAGCACAGATACGCAGTATTTT.

This clone was detected only a few times. This sequence joins TRBV7-9 and TRBJ2-4, with unresolved D. CDR1 is SEHNR and CDR2 is FQNEAQ in the germline V gene (reference sequence). Deletions cut 1 base from V and 8 bases from J, with 12 bases between. There are 14 residues in the CDR3. CDR3 nucleotide sequence: TGTGCCAGCAGCTTAGTGTCTTCCCCTGACATTCAGTACTTC. Amino acids: CASSLVSSPDIQYF. Supplemented by reference TRBV7-9 and TRBJ2-4, the full variable domain reads DTGVSQNPRHKITKRGQNVTFRCDPISEHNRLYWYRQTLGQGPEFLTYFQNEAQLEKSRLLSDRFSAERPKGSFSTLEIQRTEQGDSAMYLCASSLVSSPDIQYFGAGTRLSVL.

V is TRBV21-1 and J is TRBJ1-2; the table's D call, TRBD1, was not checked against the DNA. TRBV21-1 is annotated as a pseudogene. This CDR3 is built from 11 residues. CDR3 sequence (DNA): TGTGCCAGCTGGGGACAGTATGGCTACACCTTC. Residues: CASWGQYGYTF.

The genes are TRBV29-1 and TRBJ2-1; 9 bases line up with TRBD2. CDR3 length: 15 amino acids. After removal of 4 bases from V and 6 bases from J, the junction contained 10 bases not matched to a gene. Germline V lookup: CDR1 SQVTM, CDR2 ANQGSEA. In DNA form, the CDR3 reads TGCAGCGTTGCCGGGACTAGCAAAACGTCCAATGAGCAGTTCTTC. Amino acids: CSVAGTSKTSNEQFF.

V is TRBV12-5 and J is TRBJ2-3; 8 nucleotides line up with TRBD2. Unmatched junction bases numbered 11, after V lost 1 base and J lost 2 bases. The CDR3 extends over 18 amino acids. Per germline, CDR1 LGHNT and CDR2 FRNRAP. The CDR3 DNA follows: TGTGCTAGTGGTTTGGCGAGAGCCGGGACTAGTAACACAGATACGCAGTATTTT. Amino acid sequence: CASGLARAGTSNTDTQYF.

This chain links TRBV18 with TRBJ1-2; D is perhaps TRBD1 (5 bases). Germline V gene sequence: CDR1 KGHSH, CDR2 LQKENI. The CDR3 is 13 amino acids. V lost 3 bases, J lost 3 bases, and 8 bases lay in between. DNA for the CDR3: TGTGCCAGCTCACCCCAGACAGACTATGGCTACACCTTC. Protein: CASSPQTDYGYTF.

This clone was detected a few times. The chain combines TRBV6-5 with TRBJ1-1; TRBD1 matches 7 bases. CDR3 length equals 13 residues. J was trimmed by 8 bases and V by 2 bases; bases with no gene match: 5. CDR1 and CDR2 (germline): MNHEY, SVGAGI. Here the CDR3 DNA reads TGTGCCAGCAGTTACCAAGACAGGGAAGAAGCTTTCTTT. Translated: CASSYQDREEAFF.

The chain recombines TRBV7-9 with TRBJ1-1; a weak D match, TRBD1 (5 bases). Germline CDR1 and CDR2: SEHNR and FQNEAQ (reference sequence). V gave up 3 bases and J gave up 1 base, with 6 bases separating them. The CDR3 contains 13 residues. This CDR3 is CASSFGANTEAFF. The CDR3 DNA follows: TGTGCCAGCAGCTTCGGGGCGAACACTGAAGCTTTCTTT.

V usage is TRBV25-1 and J usage is TRBJ2-1, with TRBD2 matching 8 bases. V lost 5 bases and J lost 7; bases outside the gene matches: 19. The CDR3 loop spans 18 amino acids. Germline V gene sequence: CDR1 MGHDK, CDR2 SYGVNS. The CDR3 nucleotides are TGTGCCAGCAGTACCGCCGGGGTGGCGGGGGGTCGCTTGAATGAGCAGTTCTTC. Protein: CASSTAGVAGGRLNEQFF.

This rearrangement joins TRBV30 to TRBJ1-6; D is undetermined. Germline-derived CDR1 and CDR2 are GTSNPN and SVGIG (reference sequence). The length of the CDR3 is 14 residues. V was trimmed by 0 bases and J by 9 bases, leaving 12 bases between them. The CDR3 nucleotides read TGTGCCTGGAGTGTATCCGGGTACGGTTCACCCCTCCACTTT. Translated: CAWSVSGYGSPLHF. Full variable domain (rest looked up from reference TRBV30 and TRBJ1-6): SQTIHQWPATLVQPVGSPLSLECTVEGTSNPNLYWYRQAAGRGLQLLFYSVGIGQISSEVPQNLSASRPQDRQFILSSKKLLLSDSGFYLCAWSVSGYGSPLHFGNGTRLTVT.

The V and J genes are TRBV6-5 and TRBJ2-2; 8 nucleotides line up with TRBD2. CDR1 is MNHEY and CDR2 is SVGAGI in the germline V gene. V shed 6 bases, J shed 7 bases, and the junction held 7 bases outside the gene matches. The length of the CDR3 is 14 residues. The CDR3 protein is CASRDRGGVGELFF. For the CDR3, the DNA is TGTGCCAGCAGGGATCGGGGGGGCGTCGGGGAGCTGTTTTTT.